These 15 T cell receptor beta chains share one sample of origin, sequenced in a study of cytomegalovirus exposure and HLA in healthy donors. PCR was performed using 60 Vbeta and 13 Jbeta primers. Here immunoSEQ multiplex PCR was the method, and the copy in TCRdb shows in-frame clones only, minus some. The sample records about 120,000 clones, less than 80% being singletons. The sample taken for sequencing was PBMCs. Receptor source: a woman aged 40 to 50 in good health and CMV-seropositive.

The rearrangement uses TRBV10-3 and TRBJ2-1, with 10 bases identical to TRBD2. Germline-derived CDR1 and CDR2 are ENHRY and SYGVKD. The CDR3 is 17 amino acids. V shed 6 bases and J 8 bases; nucleotides not matched to a gene: 16. The CDR3 sequence: CAIRGQGWSGRDYEQFF. For the CDR3, the DNA is TGTGCCATCAGGGGCCAGGGGTGGAGCGGGAGGGACTATGAGCAGTTCTTC.

This clone came up once. The chain combines TRBV9 with TRBJ2-5; D might be TRBD1 (5 bases). The DNA end favors TRBJ2-7, so the J call may be wrong. CDR3 length equals 17 residues. Germline V gene sequence: CDR1 SGDLS, CDR2 YYNGEE. CDR3 sequence (DNA): TGTGCCAGCAGCGTAGGAGGTTTGGGCACAGGTTTCTACGAGCAGTACTTC. This codes for CASSVGGLGTGFYEQYF.

V usage is TRBV5-4 and J usage is TRBJ2-2; TRBD2 aligns across 12 bases. V shed 5 bases and J 10 bases; nucleotides not matched to a gene: 9. This CDR3 comprises 15 residues. Germline V gives CDR1 SGHNT, CDR2 YYREEE (reference sequence). In nucleotides, the CDR3 is TGTGCCAGCAGTCGGCTGACTAGCGGGAGCTCGGAGCTGTTTTTT. Protein sequence: CASSRLTSGSSELFF.

The sample holds a few counts of this clone. This sequence joins TRBV28 and TRBJ1-1, with unresolved D. The germline CDR1 and CDR2 sequences are MDHEN and SYDVKM. This CDR3 has 14 residues. Trimming shortened V by 3 bases and J by 4 bases, and 12 bases separated the two germline ends. The CDR3 nucleotides read TGTGCCAGCAGTTTTTGGGAGGCGGTCACTGAAGCTTTCTTT. Its translation is CASSFWEAVTEAFF.

The rearrangement uses TRBV10-2 and TRBJ1-1, with D uncertain. Germline CDR1 reads WSHSY; CDR2 reads SAAADI. Trimming removed 2 bases at V and 0 bases at J, with 10 bases between. The length of the CDR3 is 15 residues. The CDR3 region has the DNA TGCGCCAGCAGTGAGGCGGGCTGGATGAACACTGAAGCTTTCTTT. It is translated as CASSEAGWMNTEAFF.

The chain employs TRBV4-3 and TRBJ1-2; TRBD1 matches at 8 bases. This CDR3 contains 15 residues. Trimming removed 4 bases from V and 5 bases from J; junction bases left unmatched: 9. The germline gives CDR1 LGHNA, CDR2 YSLEER. CDR3 residues: CASSRAGTGGYGYTF. For the CDR3, the DNA is TGCGCCAGCAGCCGAGCCGGGACAGGCGGTTATGGCTACACCTTC.

This chain uses TRBV15 with TRBJ1-1; D is possibly TRBD1 (5 bases). Per germline, CDR1 LNHNV and CDR2 YYDKDF (reference sequence). This CDR3 comprises 14 residues. Trimming took off 4 bases at V and 7 bases at J, with 16 bases between the two ends. CDR3 sequence (DNA): TGTGCCACCAGCACCTGGCGGACACGCCATGAAGCTTTCTTT. Its translation is CATSTWRTRHEAFF. Looking up the rest from reference TRBV15 and TRBJ1-1 gives the full variable domain: DAMVIQNPRYQVTQFGKPVTLSCSQTLNHNVMYWYQQKSSQAPKLLFHYYDKDFNNEADTPDNFQSRRPNTSFCFLDIRSPGLGDTAMYLCATSTWRTRHEAFFGQGTRLTVV.

This clone was counted once. The chain uses TRBV28 and TRBJ2-3; 8 bases agree with TRBD2. The germline V gene encodes CDR1 MDHEN and CDR2 SYDVKM. The V and J ends lost 5 bases and 4 bases, in that order; junction bases with no gene match: 11. The CDR3 extends over 16 amino acids. Here the CDR3 reads CASSPSEGAGADTQYF. The CDR3 region has the DNA TGTGCCAGCAGTCCCTCTGAGGGAGCGGGGGCAGATACGCAGTATTTT.

The gene calls are TRBV7-3 and TRBJ1-1, with D unresolved. V lost 2 bases and J 5 bases, leaving 12 bases between the germline ends. This CDR3 spans 14 amino acids. CDR1 is SGHTA, CDR2 FQGTGA, per germline. The chain's CDR3 is CASSLLPRETEAFF. The CDR3 DNA reads TGTGCCAGCAGCTTACTTCCGAGGGAGACTGAAGCTTTCTTT.

The chain employs TRBV5-1 and TRBJ1-1; 7 nucleotides agree with TRBD1. The CDR3 contains 16 residues. Germline-derived CDR1 and CDR2 are SGHRS and YFSETQ. V trimming: 5 bases; J trimming: 0 bases; junction bases outside the gene matches: 10. DNA for the CDR3: TGCGCCAGCAGTCCGAGTCCACAGGGGCTGAACACTGAAGCTTTCTTT. This translates into CASSPSPQGLNTEAFF. The variable domain in full, completed from reference TRBV5-1 and TRBJ1-1, reads KAGVTQTPRYLIKTRGQQVTLSCSPISGHRSVSWYQQTPGQGLQFLFEYFSETQRNKGNFPGRFSGRQFSNSRSEMNVSTLELGDSALYLCASSPSPQGLNTEAFFGQGTRLTVV.

This rearrangement joins TRBV9 to TRBJ2-6; 10 nucleotides line up with TRBD2. V shed 3 bases, J shed 2 bases, and the junction held 5 bases outside the gene matches. The CDR3 sequence is 17 residues long. Germline V CDR1 and CDR2: SGDLS, YYNGEE. CDR3: CASSGLAGGPGANVLTF. DNA of the CDR3: TGTGCCAGCAGCGGTTTAGCGGGAGGTCCTGGGGCCAACGTCCTGACTTTC. Drawing the rest from reference TRBV9 and TRBJ2-6, the complete variable domain is DSGVTQTPKHLITATGQRVTLRCSPRSGDLSVYWYQQSLDQGLQFLIQYYNGEERAKGNILERFSAQQFPDLHSELNLSSLELGDSALYFCASSGLAGGPGANVLTFGAGSRLTVL.

CDR3 DNA: TGTGCCAGCAGCTTGGGCAGGGGGGAAGGTGGCTACACCTTC. Translated, it gives CASSLGRGEGGYTF. The chain carries TRBV7-2 and TRBJ1-2, with TRBD1 matching over 7 bases. This CDR3 is built from 14 residues. The ends lost 3 bases at V and 7 bases at J; junction bases unmatched: 8. Germline V gene data show CDR1 as SGHTA and CDR2 as FQGNSA.

This chain joins TRBV7-2 and TRBJ2-7; no clear D gene. V gave up 5 bases and J gave up 4 bases, with 12 bases separating them. Germline V gives CDR1 SGHTA, CDR2 FQGNSA. CDR3 length: 13 amino acids. CDR3 region: CASSPRLGYEQYF. CDR3 sequence (DNA): TGTGCCAGCAGCCCACGGCTAGGTTACGAGCAGTACTTC.

V and J are TRBV29-1 and TRBJ1-1; D uncertain. The germline CDR1 and CDR2 sequences are SQVTM and ANQGSEA. Trimming cost V 0 bases and J 8 bases, with 16 bases left between them. This CDR3 has 14 amino acids. This CDR3 is CSVEDTPPGREAFF. The CDR3 coding sequence is TGCAGCGTTGAAGATACTCCGCCCGGGAGAGAAGCTTTCTTT.

The gene calls are TRBV19 and TRBJ1-3, with a weak D call TRBD1 (5 bases). Germline values: CDR1 LNHDA, CDR2 SQIVND (reference sequence). V was clipped by 2 bases and J by 8 bases, with 10 bases between them. The CDR3 runs 13 residues. The CDR3 loop reads CASSIRGADTIYF. In DNA form, the CDR3 reads TGTGCCAGTAGTATAAGGGGTGCGGACACCATATATTTT.